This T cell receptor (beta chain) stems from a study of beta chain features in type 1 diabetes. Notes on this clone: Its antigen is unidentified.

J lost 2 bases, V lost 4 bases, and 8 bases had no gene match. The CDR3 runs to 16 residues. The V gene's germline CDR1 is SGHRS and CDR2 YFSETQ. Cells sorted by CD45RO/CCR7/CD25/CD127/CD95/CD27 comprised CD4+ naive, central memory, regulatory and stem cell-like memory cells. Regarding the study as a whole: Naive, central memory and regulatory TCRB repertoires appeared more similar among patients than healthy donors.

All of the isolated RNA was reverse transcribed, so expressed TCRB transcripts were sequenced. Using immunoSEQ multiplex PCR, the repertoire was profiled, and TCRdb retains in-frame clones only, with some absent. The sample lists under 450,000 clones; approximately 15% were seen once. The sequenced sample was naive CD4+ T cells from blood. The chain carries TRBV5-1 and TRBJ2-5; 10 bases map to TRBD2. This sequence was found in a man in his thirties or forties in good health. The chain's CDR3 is CASSPSGGASQETQYF. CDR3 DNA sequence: TGCGCCAGCAGCCCGAGCGGGGGGGCTTCACAAGAGACCCAGTACTTC. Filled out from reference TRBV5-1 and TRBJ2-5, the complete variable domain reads KAGVTQTPRYLIKTRGQQVTLSCSPISGHRSVSWYQQTPGQGLQFLFEYFSETQRNKGNFPGRFSGRQFSNSRSEMNVSTLELGDSALYLCASSPSGGASQETQYFGPGTRLLVL.